Sequencing of this T cell receptor beta chain was carried out in a study of tumor-infiltrating lymphocytes in primary liver carcinoma. The CDR3 totals 12 residues. V dropped 7 bases and J dropped 10 bases, with 14 bases sitting between them. Germline CDR1 reads MNHEY; CDR2 reads SVGAGI. Synthesis of TCR beta cDNA was carried out from approximately 500 ng total RNA with a constant-region primer. Libraries for TCR beta were built through three nested multiplex PCR rounds, which together made up a slightly modified ARM-PCR procedure. TRBV1-TRBV30 forward primers paired with a C-beta reverse primer drove the first two PCR rounds, about 10 cycles each. From the multiplex PCR reads, TCRdb called clonotypes with MiXCR, one entry per CDR3 protein. The sample includes 300,000 to 400,000 distinct CDR3 sequences, about 60% of them seen just once. Unsorted whole blood supplied the RNA, and germline DNA was extracted too.

To note about this clonotype: This clone may be a read error of a much larger clone one base away.

The clonotype was recovered from a man in his forties with primary liver carcinoma and hepatitis B virus infection. The specimen was peripheral blood. V usage is TRBV6-5 and J usage is TRBJ2-1, with D perhaps matching TRBD1 or TRBD2 (6 bases each). The CDR3 here is CASTNAGQEQFF. As DNA, the CDR3 is TGTGCCAGCACCAACGCGGGACAAGAGCAGTTCTTC.